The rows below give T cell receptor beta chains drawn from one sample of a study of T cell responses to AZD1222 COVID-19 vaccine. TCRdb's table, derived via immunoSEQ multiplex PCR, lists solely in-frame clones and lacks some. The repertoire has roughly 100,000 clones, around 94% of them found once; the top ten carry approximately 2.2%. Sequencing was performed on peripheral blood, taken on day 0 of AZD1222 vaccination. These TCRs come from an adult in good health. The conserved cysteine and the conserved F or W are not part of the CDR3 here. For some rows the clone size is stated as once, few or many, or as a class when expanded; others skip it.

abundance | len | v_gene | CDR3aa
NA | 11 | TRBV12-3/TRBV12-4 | ASSLRVAGELF
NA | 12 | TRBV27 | ASSLSGVPGELF
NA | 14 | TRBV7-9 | ASSFTSEDPPYEQY
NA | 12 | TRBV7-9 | ASSPQGSGNTIY
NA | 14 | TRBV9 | ASSTNPSGSPDTQY
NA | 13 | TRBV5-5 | ASSLAAVMNTEAF
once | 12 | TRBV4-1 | ASSQSAISYEQY
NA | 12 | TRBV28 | ASRGPGQGLEQF
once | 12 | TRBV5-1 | ASSQTGDLDTQY
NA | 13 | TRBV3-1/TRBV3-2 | ASSQLVAGDSPLH
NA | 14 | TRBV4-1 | ASSPFAGGNTGELF
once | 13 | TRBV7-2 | ASSLVAGDGEKLF
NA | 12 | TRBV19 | ASSPGTGSDIQY
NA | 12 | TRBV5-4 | ASSLFDREGEQY
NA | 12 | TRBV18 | ASSPPTSGLWQF
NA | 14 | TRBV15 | ATSRRQGFAGNTIY
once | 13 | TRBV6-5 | ASSTLPGFNQPQH
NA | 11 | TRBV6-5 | ASSLSVDGTQY
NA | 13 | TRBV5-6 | ASSLAGRVLYGYT
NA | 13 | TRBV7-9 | ASSLPGEGNYGYT
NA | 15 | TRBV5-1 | ASSLTTGASSTDTQY
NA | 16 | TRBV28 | ASSLPRRASGRYNEQF
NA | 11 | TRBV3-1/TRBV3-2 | ASSQVRNTEAF
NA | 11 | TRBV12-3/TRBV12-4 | ASSFWGTDTQY
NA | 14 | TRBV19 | ASTAFTWGSDTEAF
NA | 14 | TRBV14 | ASSQDQADSYNEQF
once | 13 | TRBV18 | ASSLKGPTNEKLF
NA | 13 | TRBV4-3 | ASSQEDSSLYGYT
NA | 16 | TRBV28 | ASSFFQGRLGGPYEQY
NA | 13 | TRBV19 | ASSMHTSMNTEAF
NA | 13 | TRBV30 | AWSPGGWGYNEQF
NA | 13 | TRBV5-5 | ASSLGGGMQYGYT
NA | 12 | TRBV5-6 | ASSLGSLYEKLF
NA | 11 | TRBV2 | AAQGRSNEKLF
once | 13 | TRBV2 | ASSVRALSNQPQH
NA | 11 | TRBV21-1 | ASGQGKTETQY